A single sample is the source of the 2 T cell receptor beta chains below, sequenced in a study of post-analysis software for immune sequencing data (dated by TCRdb to between 2014 and 2016). Library creation used PCR. The sample was run on an Illumina HiSeq 2500. Unique molecular identifiers were incorporated into TCR beta cDNA libraries to reduce PCR and sequencing biases. TCRdb reran the public reads through fastp at Q25 and MiXCR, keeping productive beta chains. Rows merge per CDR3 protein into single entries with the most common DNA and genes. This sample has some 500,000 distinct CDR3 sequences in its table, and roughly 45% of those were observed once. The ten largest clones capture around 10% of the sample. Which antigens these TCRs recognize remains unknown. The research as a whole found: Significantly higher frequencies in patients than in controls were found for a few TRBV segments, including TRBV5-6, TRBV5-1 and TRBV20-1.

Sequences were obtained from blood. The receptors here all came from a girl aged 5-17 years with multiple sclerosis.

The chain uses TRBV6-1 and TRBJ2-3; tentatively, D is TRBD2 (5 bases). This CDR3 is built from 16 residues. The germline V gene encodes CDR1 MNHNS and CDR2 SASEGT. V gave up 5 bases and J gave up 11 bases, with 26 bases separating them. The CDR3 nucleotides are TGTGCCAGCAGTCCAAGCGGAAGCCTAGGTCGGTATATGCAGTATTTT. This sequence encodes CASSPSGSLGRYMQYF.

In regard to this clonotype: Likely a read error: the CDR3 ends without its conserved phenylalanine or tryptophan. The gene calls are TRBV12-3 or TRBV12-4 and TRBJ2-5, with 7 bases aligning to TRBD1. Near its end, the DNA agrees better with TRBJ2-7, so the J call may be wrong. This CDR3 contains 14 residues. For the CDR3, the DNA is TGTGCCAGCGGGTTCGAGACAGGGTTTTACGAGCAGTACTGC. Its protein product is CASGFETGFYEQYC.